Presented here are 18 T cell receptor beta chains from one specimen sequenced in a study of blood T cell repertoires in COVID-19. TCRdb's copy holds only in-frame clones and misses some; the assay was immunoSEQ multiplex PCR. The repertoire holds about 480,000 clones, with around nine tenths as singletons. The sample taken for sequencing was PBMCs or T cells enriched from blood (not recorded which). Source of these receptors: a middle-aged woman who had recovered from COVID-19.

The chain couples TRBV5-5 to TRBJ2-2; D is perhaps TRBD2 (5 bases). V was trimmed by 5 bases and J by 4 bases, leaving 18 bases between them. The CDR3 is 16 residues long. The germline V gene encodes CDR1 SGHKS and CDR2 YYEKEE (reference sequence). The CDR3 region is CASSPSGRVGTGELFF. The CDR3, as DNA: TGTGCCAGCAGTCCGAGCGGTAGAGTGGGCACCGGGGAGCTGTTTTTT. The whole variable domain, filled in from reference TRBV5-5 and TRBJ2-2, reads DAGVTQSPTHLIKTRGQQVTLRCSPISGHKSVSWYQQVLGQGPQFIFQYYEKEERGRGNFPDRFSARQFPNYSSELNVNALLLGDSALYLCASSPSGRVGTGELFFGEGSRLTVL.

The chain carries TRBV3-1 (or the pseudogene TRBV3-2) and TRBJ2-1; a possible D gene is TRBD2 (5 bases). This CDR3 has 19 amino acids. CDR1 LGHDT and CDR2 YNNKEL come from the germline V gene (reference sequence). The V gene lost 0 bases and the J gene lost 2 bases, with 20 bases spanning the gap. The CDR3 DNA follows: TGTGCCAGCAGCCAAGATCAATTCGGGGTCATGAAAACCTACAATGAGCAGTTCTTC. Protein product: CASSQDQFGVMKTYNEQFF.

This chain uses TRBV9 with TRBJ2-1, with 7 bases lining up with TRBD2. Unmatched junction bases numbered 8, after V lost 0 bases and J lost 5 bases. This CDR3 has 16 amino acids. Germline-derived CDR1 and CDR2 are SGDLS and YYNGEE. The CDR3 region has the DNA TGTGCCAGCAGCGTAGAGGTAAGACTAGCCAACAATGAGCAGTTCTTC. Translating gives CASSVEVRLANNEQFF.

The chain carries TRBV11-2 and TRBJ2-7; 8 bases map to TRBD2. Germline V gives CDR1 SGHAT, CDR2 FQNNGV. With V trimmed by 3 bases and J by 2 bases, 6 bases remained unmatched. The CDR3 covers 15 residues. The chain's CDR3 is CASSLKRERTYEQYF. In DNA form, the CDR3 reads TGTGCCAGCAGCTTGAAGCGGGAGAGAACCTACGAGCAGTACTTC.

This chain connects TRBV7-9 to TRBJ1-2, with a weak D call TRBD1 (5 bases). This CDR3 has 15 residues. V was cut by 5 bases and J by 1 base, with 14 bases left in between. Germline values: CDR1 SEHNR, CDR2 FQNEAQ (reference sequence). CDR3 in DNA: TGTGCCAGCAGCCCTACTCAAAGGGGTAACTATGGCTACACCTTC. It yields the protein CASSPTQRGNYGYTF. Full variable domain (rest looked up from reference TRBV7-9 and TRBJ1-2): DTGVSQNPRHKITKRGQNVTFRCDPISEHNRLYWYRQTLGQGPEFLTYFQNEAQLEKSRLLSDRFSAERPKGSFSTLEIQRTEQGDSAMYLCASSPTQRGNYGYTFGSGTRLTVV.

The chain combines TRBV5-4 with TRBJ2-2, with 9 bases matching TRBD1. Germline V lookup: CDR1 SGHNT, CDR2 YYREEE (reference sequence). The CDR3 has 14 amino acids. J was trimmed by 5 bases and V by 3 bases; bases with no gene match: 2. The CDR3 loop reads CASSWTGDTGELFF. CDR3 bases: TGTGCCAGCAGCTGGACAGGGGATACCGGGGAGCTGTTTTTT.

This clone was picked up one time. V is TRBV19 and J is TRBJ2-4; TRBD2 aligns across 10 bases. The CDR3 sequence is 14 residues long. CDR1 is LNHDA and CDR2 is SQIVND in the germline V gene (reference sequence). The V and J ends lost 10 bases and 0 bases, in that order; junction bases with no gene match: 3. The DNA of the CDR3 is TGTGCCACCGAGCGGGGGGGAGCCAAAAACATTCAGTACTTC. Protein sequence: CATERGGAKNIQYF.

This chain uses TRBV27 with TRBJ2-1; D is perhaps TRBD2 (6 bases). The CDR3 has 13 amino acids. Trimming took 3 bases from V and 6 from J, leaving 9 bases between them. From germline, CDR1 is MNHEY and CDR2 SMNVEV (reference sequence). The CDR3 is CASSFRLVNEQFF. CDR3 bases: TGTGCCAGCAGTTTCCGACTAGTCAATGAGCAGTTCTTC.

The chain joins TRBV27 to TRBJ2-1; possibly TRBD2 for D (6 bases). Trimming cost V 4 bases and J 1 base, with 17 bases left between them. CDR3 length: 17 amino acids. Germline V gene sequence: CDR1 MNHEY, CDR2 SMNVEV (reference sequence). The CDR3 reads CASSSLFLGRSYNEQFF. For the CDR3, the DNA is TGTGCCAGCAGTTCCCTCTTCCTAGGGAGGTCCTACAATGAGCAGTTCTTC.

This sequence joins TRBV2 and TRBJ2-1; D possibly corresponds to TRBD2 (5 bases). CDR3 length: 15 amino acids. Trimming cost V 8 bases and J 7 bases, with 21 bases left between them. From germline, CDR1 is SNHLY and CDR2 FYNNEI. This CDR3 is CASGLLASGGNEQFF. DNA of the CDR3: TGTGCCAGCGGCCTCCTAGCCTCGGGTGGGAATGAGCAGTTCTTC.

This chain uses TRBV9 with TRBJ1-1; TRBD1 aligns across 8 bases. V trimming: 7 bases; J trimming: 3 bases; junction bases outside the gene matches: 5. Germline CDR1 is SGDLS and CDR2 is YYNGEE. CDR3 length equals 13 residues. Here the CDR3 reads CASGQGVDTEAFF. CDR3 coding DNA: TGTGCCAGCGGACAGGGAGTGGACACTGAAGCTTTCTTT.

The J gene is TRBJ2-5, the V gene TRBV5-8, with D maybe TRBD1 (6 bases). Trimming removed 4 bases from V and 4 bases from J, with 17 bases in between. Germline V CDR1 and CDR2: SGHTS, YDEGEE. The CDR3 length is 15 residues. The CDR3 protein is CASSPGTAGVETQYF. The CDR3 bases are TGTGCCAGCAGCCCCGGGACCGCAGGGGTAGAGACCCAGTACTTC. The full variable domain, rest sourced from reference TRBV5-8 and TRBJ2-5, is EAGVTQSPTHLIKTRGQQATLRCSPISGHTSVYWYQQALGLGLQFLLWYDEGEERNRGNFPPRFSGRQFPNYSSELNVNALELEDSALYLCASSPGTAGVETQYFGPGTRLLVL.

The CDR3 nucleotides are TGTGCCAGCAGCCGCCGTGCGGCAATTGGGGCCAACGTCCTGACTTTC. This translates into CASSRRAAIGANVLTF. The chain carries TRBV14 and TRBJ2-6, with D hard to call. Deletions cut 4 bases from V and 3 bases from J, with 13 bases between. This CDR3 is built from 16 residues. Germline V gene lookup returns CDR1 SGHDN and CDR2 FVKESK.

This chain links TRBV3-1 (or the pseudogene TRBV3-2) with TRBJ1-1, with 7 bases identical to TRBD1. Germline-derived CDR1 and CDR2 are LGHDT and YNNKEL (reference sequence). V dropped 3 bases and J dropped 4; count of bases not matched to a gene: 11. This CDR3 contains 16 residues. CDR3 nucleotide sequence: TGTGCCAGCAGCCAGGCGTCCGGGACAGTGGGCACTGAAGCTTTCTTT. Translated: CASSQASGTVGTEAFF.

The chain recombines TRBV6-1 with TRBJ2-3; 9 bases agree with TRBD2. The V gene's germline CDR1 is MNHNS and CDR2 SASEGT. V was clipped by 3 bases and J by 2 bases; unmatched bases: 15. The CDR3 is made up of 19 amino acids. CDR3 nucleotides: TGTGCCAGCAGTGATGATTGGGCTAGCGGGATTTCGGTCACAGATACGCAGTATTTT. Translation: CASSDDWASGISVTDTQYF.

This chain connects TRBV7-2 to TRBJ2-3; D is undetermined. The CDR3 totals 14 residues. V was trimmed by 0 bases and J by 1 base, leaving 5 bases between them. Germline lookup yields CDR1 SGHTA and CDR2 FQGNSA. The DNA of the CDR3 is TGTGCCAGCAGCTTAGCGACTGGCACAGATACGCAGTATTTT. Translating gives CASSLATGTDTQYF.

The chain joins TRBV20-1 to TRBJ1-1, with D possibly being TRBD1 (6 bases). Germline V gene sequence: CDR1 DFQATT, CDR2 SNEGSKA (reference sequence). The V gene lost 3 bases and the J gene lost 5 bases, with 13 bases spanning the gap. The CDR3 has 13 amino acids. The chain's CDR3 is CSASRGARTEAFF. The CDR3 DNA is TGCAGTGCTAGTCGGGGGGCGCGAACTGAAGCTTTCTTT.

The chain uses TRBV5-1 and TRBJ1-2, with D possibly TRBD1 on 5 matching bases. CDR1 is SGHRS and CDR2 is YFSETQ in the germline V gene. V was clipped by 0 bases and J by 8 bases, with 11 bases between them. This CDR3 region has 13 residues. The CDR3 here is CASSLAREGGYTF. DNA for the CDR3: TGCGCCAGCAGCTTGGCCAGGGAAGGGGGCTACACCTTC.